Sequencing of this T cell receptor (beta chain) was carried out in a study of shared clonotypes between healthy human individuals. Sequencing used immunoSEQ multiplex PCR; TCRdb keeps in-frame clones, though not all of them. This sample has 850,000 to 1,200,000 clones, with roughly 80% found just once. The CDR3 sequence is 16 residues long. Germline-derived CDR1 and CDR2 are SGHAT and FQNNGV. V trimming: 1 base; J trimming: 2 bases; junction bases outside the gene matches: 3. This clonotype originated in a man younger than 35 in good health. The V and J genes are TRBV11-2 and TRBJ2-1; TRBD1 matches 9 bases. The sequenced sample was memory CD4+ T cells sorted from blood. Subset described: CD45RA-negative fraction. For the CDR3, the DNA is TGTGCCAGCAGCTTAGCTCGGGACAGGGCCTACAATGAGCAGTTCTTC. Protein product: CASSLARDRAYNEQFF.